This section outlines one T cell receptor beta chain sequence together with its context. The data were produced by immunoSEQ multiplex PCR, yet TCRdb's version contains in-frame clones alone and is incomplete. Here the sample spans under 20,000 clones, 70% to 80% being singletons. The ends were cut back, 5 bases at V and 7 bases at J, with 18 bases in the middle. CDR1 SGHTA and CDR2 FQGTGA come from the germline V gene. The CDR3 spans 15 residues. These data originate in a study of pediatric ulcerative colitis. One to two pinch biopsies were taken from the rectum during colonoscopy. The sequencing input was gut tissue. The sequence was obtained from a boy younger than 18 with moderate ulcerative colitis. The genes are TRBV7-3 and TRBJ2-1; D gene ambiguous. The CDR3 DNA reads as TGTGCCAGCAGCCCCCGCGCCTCCGGTGGGAATGAGCAGTTCTTC. Translating gives CASSPRASGGNEQFF. The variable domain in full, completed from reference TRBV7-3 and TRBJ2-1, reads GAGVSQTPSNKVTEKGKYVELRCDPISGHTALYWYRQSLGQGPEFLIYFQGTGAADDSGLPNDRFFAVRPEGSVSTLKIQRTERGDSAVYLCASSPRASGGNEQFFGPGTRLTVL.